Below, 15 T cell receptor beta chains from the same sample are listed, as sequenced in a study of PD-1 blockade in classical Hodgkin lymphoma. Generated by immunoSEQ multiplex PCR, the TCRdb table keeps only in-frame clones and is missing some. The table lists more than 140,000 clones, about 81% of them singletons. No patient escaped relapse after autologous stem cell transplantation, and brentuximab vedotin exposure varied. The material was peripheral blood mononuclear cells (PBMCs), obtained before the second cycle of nivolumab. These receptors all come from a human donor with classical Hodgkin lymphoma.

The genes are TRBV6-1 and TRBJ2-5; 10 positions agree with TRBD1. The CDR3 contains 13 residues. Germline lookup yields CDR1 MNHNS and CDR2 SASEGT. With 6 bases clipped from V and 3 bases from J, the junction kept 1 base outside the gene matches. DNA of the CDR3: TGTGCCAGCAGCGGACAGGGGGAAGAGACCCAGTACTTC. Amino acids: CASSGQGEETQYF.

The chain uses TRBV9 and TRBJ2-1; 9 bases align to TRBD2. Losses at the gene ends were 0 bases for V and 3 bases for J; bases not matched to a gene: 1. The CDR3 is made up of 15 amino acids. Germline V lookup: CDR1 SGDLS, CDR2 YYNGEE. The CDR3 DNA follows: TGTGCCAGCAGCGTAGGGACTAGCGTCTACAATGAGCAGTTCTTC. Its protein product is CASSVGTSVYNEQFF.

By share, this clone counts as medium-sized (0.01 to 0.1%). The chain joins TRBV19 to TRBJ1-1; D gene uncertain. V was clipped by 6 bases and J by 7 bases, with 12 bases between them. The CDR3 length is 12 residues. Germline V gene sequence: CDR1 LNHDA, CDR2 SQIVND (reference sequence). The CDR3 sequence: CASSHPRDEAFF. The CDR3 coding sequence is TGTGCCAGTAGCCACCCTCGGGATGAAGCTTTCTTT. Supplemented by reference TRBV19 and TRBJ1-1, the full variable domain reads DGGITQSPKYLFRKEGQNVTLSCEQNLNHDAMYWYRQDPGQGLRLIYYSQIVNDFQKGDIAEGYSVSREKKESFPLTVTSAQKNPTAFYLCASSHPRDEAFFGQGTRLTVV.

For the CDR3, the DNA is TGTGCCAGCAGTTCCAGCGAGTCTGAGCAGTTCTTC. Its protein product is CASSSSESEQFF. This rearrangement joins TRBV11-2 to TRBJ2-1; D is ambiguous. There are 12 residues in the CDR3. V lost 6 bases, J lost 9 bases, and 12 bases lay in between. Germline CDR1 and CDR2: SGHAT and FQNNGV.

The J gene is TRBJ2-5, the V gene TRBV11-2; D possibly corresponds to TRBD1 (5 bases). The CDR3 loop spans 13 amino acids. With 5 bases removed from V and 8 bases from J, the gap between germline ends came to 15 bases. CDR1 is SGHAT, CDR2 FQNNGV, per germline. The CDR3 reads CASSQGAGRTQYF. CDR3 nucleotides: TGTGCCAGCAGCCAAGGGGCAGGCCGTACCCAGTACTTC.

V usage is TRBV6-1 and J usage is TRBJ2-7, with TRBD1 identical over 11 bases. Trimming at V came to 5 bases and at J to 0 bases, leaving 3 bases not matched to a gene. Germline V gene lookup returns CDR1 MNHNS and CDR2 SASEGT. The CDR3 is 15 amino acids. CDR3 sequence reads: CASSRTGGLSYEQYF. The CDR3 nucleotides read TGTGCCAGCAGTAGGACAGGGGGCCTCTCCTACGAGCAGTACTTC.

The DNA of the CDR3 is TGTGCCAGCAGCTTAACCGGGACGGCCGCCTCCTACGAGCAGTACTTC. This sequence encodes CASSLTGTAASYEQYF. The J gene is TRBJ2-7, the V gene TRBV11-2; D tentatively fits TRBD1 or TRBD2 (5 bases each). Germline V CDR1 and CDR2: SGHAT, FQNNGV. The CDR3 totals 16 residues. Trimming removed 2 bases from V and 0 bases from J, with 14 bases in between. Full variable domain (rest looked up from reference TRBV11-2 and TRBJ2-7): EAGVAQSPRYKIIEKRQSVAFWCNPISGHATLYWYQQILGQGPKLLIQFQNNGVVDDSQLPKDRFSAERLKGVDSTLKIQPAKLEDSAVYLCASSLTGTAASYEQYFGPGTRLTVT.

A few counts support this clone. This sequence joins TRBV5-1 and TRBJ2-7; D might be TRBD2 (6 bases). V was clipped by 4 bases and J by 6 bases, with 17 bases between them. The CDR3 length is 14 residues. From germline, CDR1 is SGHRS and CDR2 YFSETQ. The CDR3 loop reads CASSRSGPASEQYF. The CDR3, as DNA: TGCGCCAGCAGCCGTAGCGGACCAGCAAGCGAGCAGTACTTC.

The genes are TRBV6-4 and TRBJ1-1; D not resolved. Germline-derived CDR1 and CDR2 are MRHNA and SNTAGT. The CDR3 spans 13 residues. Deletions cut 4 bases from V and 1 base from J, with 7 bases between. DNA for the CDR3: TGTGCCAGCAGTGCTAACAGGAACACTGAAGCTTTCTTT. It codes for CASSANRNTEAFF.

V usage is TRBV7-2 and J usage is TRBJ1-4, with TRBD1 matching over 7 bases. This CDR3 region has 15 residues. The V gene end was trimmed by 5 bases and the J gene end by 7 bases; junction bases not matched to a gene: 10. CDR1 is SGHTA, CDR2 FQGNSA, per germline. The chain's CDR3 is CASSPRGAPGEKLFF. As DNA, the CDR3 is TGTGCCAGCAGCCCCAGGGGGGCGCCCGGTGAAAAACTGTTTTTT.

The CDR3 loop is CAISDPNGQGQTQYF. DNA of the CDR3: TGTGCCATCAGTGACCCCAACGGACAGGGGCAGACCCAGTACTTC. The V gene is TRBV10-3, the J gene TRBJ2-5; TRBD1 matches 9 bases. The germline V gene encodes CDR1 ENHRY and CDR2 SYGVKD. The CDR3 has 15 residues. Trimming at V came to 3 bases and at J to 6 bases, leaving 8 bases not matched to a gene.

The chain has TRBV19 and TRBJ2-1, with TRBD2 identical over 10 bases. The length of the CDR3 is 16 residues. Trimming took 1 base from V and 10 from J; bases not matched to a gene: 10. Germline V gives CDR1 LNHDA, CDR2 SQIVND (reference sequence). CDR3 nucleotides: TGTGCCAGTAGTATAGTAGGAGCGGGGGGGCTTGGCGAGCAGTTCTTC. Amino acid sequence: CASSIVGAGGLGEQFF. Combining the CDR3 with reference TRBV19 and TRBJ2-1 gives the whole variable domain DGGITQSPKYLFRKEGQNVTLSCEQNLNHDAMYWYRQDPGQGLRLIYYSQIVNDFQKGDIAEGYSVSREKKESFPLTVTSAQKNPTAFYLCASSIVGAGGLGEQFFGPGTRLTVL.

The V and J genes are TRBV5-4 and TRBJ2-3, with 7 bases matching TRBD1. In germline, CDR1 is SGHNT, CDR2 YYREEE (reference sequence). The CDR3 has 15 amino acids. Trimming took 4 bases from V and 1 from J; bases not matched to a gene: 6. This chain's CDR3 is CASSKGARGTDTQYF. In DNA form, the CDR3 reads TGTGCCAGCAGCAAGGGGGCCAGGGGCACAGATACGCAGTATTTT.

V is TRBV7-3 and J is TRBJ1-1, with D perhaps TRBD1 (5 bases). The CDR3 consists of 14 residues. Deletions cut 3 bases from V and 1 base from J, with 9 bases between. Germline CDR1 SGHTA, CDR2 FQGTGA. The CDR3 DNA reads as TGTGCCAGCAGCTTGACGACAGAGAACACTGAAGCTTTCTTT. Translation: CASSLTTENTEAFF.

The chain uses TRBV5-5 and TRBJ1-5, with TRBD1 matching over 8 bases. The CDR3 runs 14 residues. CDR1 and CDR2 from the germline V gene are SGHKS and YYEKEE (reference sequence). The V segment lost 4 bases and the J segment 6 bases; nucleotides outside the gene matches: 6. CDR3 sequence (DNA): TGTGCCAGCAGCCTGGGGACAGGAGGTCAGCCCCAGCATTTT. It encodes CASSLGTGGQPQHF.